This TCR beta chain was documented in a study of regulatory T cells in long-lasting Graves disease. Whole-study results and caveats: Newly diagnosed patients had higher TCR diversity than persistent Graves' patients did. Sampling was limited to peripheral blood rather than thyroid tissue.

Between the trimmed V and J ends, which lost 4 bases and 8 bases, there was a span of 20 bases. The length of the CDR3 is 14 residues. Germline lookup yields CDR1 GTSNPN and CDR2 SVGIG (reference sequence). This clonotype appeared many times. Its target is unknown. Time point specified: persistent/refractory GD, antithyroid drugs over 5 years with positive TRAb. The TCR library was made from RNA that had been extracted from PBMCs in TRIzol. Staff drew around 10 milliliters of peripheral blood into EDTA tubes. The authors built TCR beta libraries using iRepertoire HTBI primers and Arm-PCR of CDR3 regions. In the original workflow: Analysis of the samples identified roughly 62 TRBV and 14 TRBJ segments. TCRdb fed the multiplex PCR reads into MiXCR, producing one record per CDR3 protein. The V and J calls come from TCRdb's annotation, not from the publication. The sample shows around 500,000 distinct CDR3 sequences, roughly 20% of them seen only once.

The clonotype comes from a female donor with Graves disease. The chain recombines TRBV30 with TRBJ1-2; perhaps TRBD1 as D (6 bases). The sequences come from peripheral blood mononuclear cells (PBMCs), collected when the disease was refractory, from a patient treated with antithyroid drugs. The chain's CDR3 is CAWTTDSLRGGYTF. CDR3 nucleotides: TGTGCCTGGACTACGGACAGCCTCCGGGGAGGCTACACCTTC. Variable domain in full (rest from reference TRBV30 and TRBJ1-2): SQTIHQWPATLVQPVGSPLSLECTVEGTSNPNLYWYRQAAGRGLQLLFYSVGIGQISSEVPQNLSASRPQDRQFILSSKKLLLSDSGFYLCAWTTDSLRGGYTFGSGTRLTVV.